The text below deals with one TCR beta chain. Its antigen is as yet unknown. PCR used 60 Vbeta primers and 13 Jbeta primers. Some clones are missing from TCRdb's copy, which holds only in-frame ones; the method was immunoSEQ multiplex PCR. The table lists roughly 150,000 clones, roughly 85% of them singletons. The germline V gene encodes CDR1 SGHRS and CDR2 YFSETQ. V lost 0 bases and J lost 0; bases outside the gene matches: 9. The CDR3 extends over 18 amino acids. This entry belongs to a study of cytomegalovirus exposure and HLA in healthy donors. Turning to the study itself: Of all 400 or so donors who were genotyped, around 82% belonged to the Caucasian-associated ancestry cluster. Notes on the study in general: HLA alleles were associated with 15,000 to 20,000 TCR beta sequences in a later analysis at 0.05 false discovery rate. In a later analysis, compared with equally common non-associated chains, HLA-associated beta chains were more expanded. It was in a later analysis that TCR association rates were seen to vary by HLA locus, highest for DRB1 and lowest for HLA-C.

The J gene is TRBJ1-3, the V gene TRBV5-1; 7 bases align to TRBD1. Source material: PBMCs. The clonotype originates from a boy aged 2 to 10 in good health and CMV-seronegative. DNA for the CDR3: TGCGCCAGCAGCTTGGAGGGCGGCAGGGGGGACTCTGGAAACACCATATATTTT. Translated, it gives CASSLEGGRGDSGNTIYF.